One and the same sample provided the 6 T cell receptor beta chains below, sequenced in a study of molecular identifiers for immune sequencing clone quantification. TCRdb called the PCR reads again in MiXCR, with one record for every CDR3 protein. The table lists over 600,000 distinct CDR3 sequences, 15% to 20% of them singletons. Sequenced input: naive CD8+ T cells from blood, with Jurkat cell RNA spiked in. The sample's subset: FACS-sorted CD8+CD4-CCR7+CD45RA+ naive T cells. All receptors derive from a human donor in good health. Some libraries in this study had Jurkat cell RNA spiked in.

This clonotype came up a few times. A much larger clone differs from this one at a single base, so this may be a read error. A read error is likely, as this CDR3 ends without the conserved phenylalanine or tryptophan. The J gene is TRBJ2-7, the V gene TRBV6-1, with D uncertain. The CDR3 runs to 13 residues. The V gene lost 7 bases and the J gene lost 0 bases, with 10 bases spanning the gap. Germline CDR1 reads MNHNS; CDR2 reads SASEGT. This CDR3 reads CASMFPLSYEQYS. CDR3 coding DNA: TGTGCCAGCATGTTCCCCCTCTCCTACGAGCAGTACTCC.

Many counts were recorded for this clonotype. This chain joins TRBV27 and TRBJ2-7; D gene uncertain. The V end was cut by 0 bases, the J end by 0 bases, with 6 bases between. Germline CDR1 is MNHEY and CDR2 is SMNVEV (reference sequence). The CDR3 extends over 14 amino acids. The CDR3 is CASSLSRSSYEQYF. The CDR3 DNA sequence: TGTGCCAGCAGTTTATCGCGGAGCTCCTACGAGCAGTACTTC.

This clonotype occurred many times. The chain joins TRBV4-3 to TRBJ2-1; D is uncertain. V was shortened by 0 bases and J by 9 bases, with 18 bases between the two germline ends. CDR3 length equals 16 residues. Germline CDR1 is LGHNA and CDR2 is YSLEER. Written as DNA, the CDR3 is TGCGCCAGCAGCCAAGATTTTGGGAAGAACCAGGTTGAGCAGTTCTTC. Translating gives CASSQDFGKNQVEQFF.

J is TRBJ1-5 and V is TRBV27, with TRBD1 matching 9 bases. The germline V gene encodes CDR1 MNHEY and CDR2 SMNVEV (reference sequence). V lost 7 bases, J lost 5 bases, and 6 bases stayed unmatched. The CDR3 loop spans 14 amino acids. The CDR3 loop reads CASNPTGGHQPQHF. The DNA of the CDR3 is TGTGCCAGCAATCCAACAGGGGGCCATCAGCCCCAGCATTTT.

This clonotype was detected ten times or more. This sequence joins TRBV28 and TRBJ2-7; perhaps TRBD1 as D (5 bases). In germline, CDR1 is MDHEN, CDR2 SYDVKM. The CDR3 runs to 13 residues. V lost 5 bases and J 9 bases, leaving 17 bases between the germline ends. Here the CDR3 DNA reads TGTGCCAGCAGTATCCCCGCAGGGTTCGGGCAGTACTTC. It translates to CASSIPAGFGQYF.

The sample holds a few counts of this clonotype. The rearrangement links TRBV6-5 to TRBJ1-6; D unclear. Trimming took 0 bases from V and 8 from J, leaving 2 bases between them. The CDR3 contains 12 residues. Looked up from germline, CDR1 is MNHEY and CDR2 is SVGAGI. The CDR3, as DNA: TGTGCCAGCAGTTACTCGTATTCACCCCTCCACTTT. Protein sequence: CASSYSYSPLHF.